This TCR gamma chain was obtained from a study of Vδ1+ human thymocytes. The study's findings and limits: In the thymus, TRG and TRD repertoires looked highly polyclonal with Gaussian CDR3 lengths. TRG sequences recurred across donors, whereas TRD sequences stayed essentially private.

After alphabeta T cell depletion, CD3+ Vdelta1+ Vdelta2- thymocytes were sorted. Purity of the sorted Vdelta1+ thymocytes ranged from 98% to 99.6%. Germline-derived CDR1 and CDR2 are EGSTGY and YDSYTSSV. CDR3 length: 15 residues. Trimming removed 5 bases from V and 2 bases from J; junction bases left unmatched: 12. Of note for this clone: Its antigen is as yet unknown.

The template was reverse-transcribed extracted RNA. Multiplex PCR used pooled V-gene forward primers and a constant-region reverse primer to amplify CDR3s. TCRdb ran CATT on the multiplex PCR reads. The profile shows 25,000 to 35,000 gamma-chain clones, about a fifth of them singletons. The chain couples TRGV4 to TRGJ1 or TRGJ2. The source is a boy in the first two years of life who had congenital heart surgery. Material: Vdelta1+ gamma-delta thymocytes from the thymus. Subset noted: FACS-sorted CD3+ TCRalphabeta- TCRVdelta1+ TCRVdelta2- thymocytes. The CDR3, as DNA: TGTGCCACCTGGGGCGCTGGGTGGGATTATTATAAGAAACTCTTT. This gives the protein CATWGAGWDYYKKLF.